Below, 10 T cell receptor beta chains from the same sample are listed, as sequenced in a study of T cell repertoires in cytomegalovirus infection. From the reads, TCRdb called clonotypes with MiXCR, one entry per CDR3 protein. Among 510,000 or so distinct CDR3 sequences, approximately 26% were seen once, and the ten largest hold about 12%. Sequenced input: PBMCs. These receptor sequences come from a human donor in good health (CMV status not recorded). Some clones in this sample may be carry-over from other donors' samples.

This clonotype was counted between two and nine times. The rearrangement uses TRBV28 and TRBJ2-7; D is ambiguous. Germline CDR1 and CDR2: MDHEN and SYDVKM. The CDR3 runs 14 residues. The V and J ends lost 5 bases and 3 bases respectively, with 14 bases between them. CDR3 protein: CASSRSAAFYEQYF. Here the CDR3 DNA reads TGTGCCAGCAGTCGGTCCGCTGCTTTCTACGAGCAGTACTTC.

This clonotype was seen more than once but under ten times. The chain couples TRBV28 to TRBJ2-3; 7 bases map to TRBD2. The CDR3 is 16 amino acids. Per germline, CDR1 MDHEN and CDR2 SYDVKM. V was pared by 5 bases and J by 0 bases, with 8 bases of the junction left unmatched. The CDR3 region is CASSGGRGSSTDTQYF. The CDR3 coding sequence is TGTGCCAGCAGTGGCGGGCGCGGGAGCAGCACAGATACGCAGTATTTT.

This clonotype came up a few times. In nucleotides, the CDR3 is TGTGCCAGCAGTCCCAGGGACAGAAACTATGGCTACACCTTC. It specifies CASSPRDRNYGYTF. The chain joins TRBV12-3 or TRBV12-4 to TRBJ1-2; 7 bases fit TRBD1. The CDR3 totals 14 residues. The J segment lost 2 bases and the V segment lost 5 bases, leaving 5 bases of the junction unmatched.

The chain joins TRBV6-5 to TRBJ2-1; D is perhaps TRBD2 (6 bases). Looked up from germline, CDR1 is MNHEY and CDR2 is SVGAGI. V gave up 5 bases and J gave up 12 bases, with 20 bases separating them. The CDR3 contains 14 residues. CDR3 DNA: TGTGCCAGCAGTGTAACGGGACTTGTGACGCGGCAGTTCTTC. Encoded protein: CASSVTGLVTRQFF.

The V call is TRBV7-8, the J call TRBJ2-1; 10 bases are shared with TRBD2. CDR1 is SGHVS, CDR2 FQNEAQ, per germline. The CDR3 runs 16 residues. V gave up 0 bases and J gave up 7 bases; unmatched junction bases: 6. In nucleotides, the CDR3 is TGTGCCAGCAGCTTAGCCCCTAGCGGGAGTTGGAATGAGCAGTTCTTC. Residues: CASSLAPSGSWNEQFF.

This clonotype has a count of ten or more. The chain joins TRBV7-2 to TRBJ2-7; a possible D gene is TRBD2 (6 bases). V shed 5 bases and J shed 3 bases, with 14 bases lying between them. CDR1 SGHTA and CDR2 FQGNSA come from the germline V gene. The CDR3 runs 14 residues. The CDR3 spells CASSRGLQYYEQYF. In DNA form, the CDR3 reads TGTGCCAGCAGCCGAGGACTACAATACTACGAGCAGTACTTC.

This clonotype appeared a few times. The V and J genes are TRBV6-5 and TRBJ2-3; TRBD2 agrees at 8 bases. This CDR3 has 17 residues. J was trimmed by 4 bases and V by 2 bases; bases with no gene match: 11. Germline lookup yields CDR1 MNHEY and CDR2 SVGAGI. CDR3 in DNA: TGTGCCAGCAGTTACCGGACGGGAGGGGGGTTAGCAGATACGCAGTATTTT. Its protein product is CASSYRTGGGLADTQYF.

This clonotype has a count of ten or more. The gene calls are TRBV29-1 and TRBJ2-3; D possibly corresponds to TRBD1 (6 bases). The CDR3 contains 12 residues. Trimming left V 5 bases short and J 5 bases short, with 11 bases between. The germline gives CDR1 SQVTM, CDR2 ANQGSEA. The CDR3 region is CSVSPGQDTQYF. The DNA of the CDR3 is TGCAGCGTTTCGCCGGGACAAGATACGCAGTATTTT.

This clonotype has ten or more counts. The CDR3 nucleotides read TGTGCCAGCAGCGTAGGGACAGTCTACGAGCAGTACTTC. This codes for CASSVGTVYEQYF. The rearrangement links TRBV7-2 to TRBJ2-7, with 7 positions matching TRBD1. The CDR3 runs 13 residues. Germline V gene sequence: CDR1 SGHTA, CDR2 FQGNSA. The ends lost 5 bases at V and 3 bases at J; junction bases unmatched: 4.

This rearrangement joins TRBV5-4 to TRBJ2-2, with 14 bases lining up with TRBD2. Germline CDR1 reads SGHNT; CDR2 reads YYREEE (reference sequence). The CDR3 runs to 18 residues. After removal of 4 bases from V and 6 bases from J, the junction contained 11 bases not matched to a gene. The CDR3 DNA sequence: TGTGCCAGCAGCAGGGGGGGGACTAGCGGGGGCCGGGCCGGGGAGCTGTTTTTT. Amino acids: CASSRGGTSGGRAGELFF.